This T cell receptor beta chain was obtained from a study of patients and donors after allogeneic stem cell transplantation. TCRdb reprocessed the RT-PCR reads via MiXCR and lists one record per CDR3 protein. The table has 400,000 to 500,000 distinct CDR3 sequences, 15% to 20% seen once; the top ten hold just over 7%. Trimming shortened V by 0 bases and J by 1 base, and 6 bases separated the two germline ends. Per germline, CDR1 SGDLS and CDR2 YYNGEE. This CDR3 has 14 amino acids. The receptor was derived from a human donor who was either an allogeneic HSCT recipient or a stem cell or donor lymphocyte infusion donor (not recorded which). It is not recorded whose cells these are; they may come from a transplant donor. This chain connects TRBV9 to TRBJ2-3; D remains ambiguous. Sequencing input: blood, either unsorted or a sorted T cell fraction (not recorded which). CDR3: CASSVARGTDTQYF. Written as DNA, the CDR3 is TGTGCCAGCAGCGTAGCCCGGGGCACAGATACGCAGTATTTT. Full variable domain (remainder filled in from reference TRBV9 and TRBJ2-3): DSGVTQTPKHLITATGQRVTLRCSPRSGDLSVYWYQQSLDQGLQFLIQYYNGEERAKGNILERFSAQQFPDLHSELNLSSLELGDSALYFCASSVARGTDTQYFGPGTRLTVL.